This section outlines one TCR beta chain sequence together with its context. This record belongs to a study of blood T cell repertoires in COVID-19. The wider study: Spain, Italy and the United States supplied samples that represented acute and convalescent COVID-19. Nucleic acid was either cDNA or gDNA, and it came from T cells, B-cell-depleted T cells, or PBMCs.

Trimming removed 0 bases from V and 0 bases from J, with 8 bases in between. Germline CDR1 MNHEY, CDR2 SVGAGI. The CDR3 loop spans 15 amino acids. As handled by the study authors: For nucleated cells, counts were estimated from reference gene primer amplification. Generated by immunoSEQ multiplex PCR, the TCRdb table keeps only in-frame clones and is missing some. That table is the source of V, J and clone size, and D and trimming were worked out from the DNA. The sample records over 250,000 clones, 75% to 90% being singletons. This chain connects TRBV6-5 to TRBJ1-2; no firm D call. The sequence was collected from a woman aged 70-85 years with COVID-19, enrolled during active disease. The sequenced sample consisted of peripheral blood. In DNA, the CDR3 is TGTGCCAGCAGTTACTCGACAAACCCTAACTATGGCTACACCTTC. It specifies CASSYSTNPNYGYTF.